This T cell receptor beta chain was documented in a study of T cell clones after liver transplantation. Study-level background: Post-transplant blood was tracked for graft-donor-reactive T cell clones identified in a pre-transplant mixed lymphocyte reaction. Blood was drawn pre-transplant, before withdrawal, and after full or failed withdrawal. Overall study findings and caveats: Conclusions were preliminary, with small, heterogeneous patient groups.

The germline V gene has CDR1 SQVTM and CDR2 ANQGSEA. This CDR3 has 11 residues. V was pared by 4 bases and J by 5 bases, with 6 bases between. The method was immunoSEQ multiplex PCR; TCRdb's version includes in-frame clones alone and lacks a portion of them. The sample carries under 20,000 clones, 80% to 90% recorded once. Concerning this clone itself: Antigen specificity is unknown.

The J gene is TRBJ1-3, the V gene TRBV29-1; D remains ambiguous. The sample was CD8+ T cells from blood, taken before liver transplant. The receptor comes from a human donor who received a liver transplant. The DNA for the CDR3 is TGCAGCGTTGGTCTGCGAAACACCATATATTTT. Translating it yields CSVGLRNTIYF.